This entry concerns a single TCR beta chain. Its specificity is unknown. The CDR3 covers 12 residues. Trimming left V 6 bases short and J 4 bases short, with 7 bases between. From germline, CDR1 is MNHEY and CDR2 SVGAGI. Here immunoSEQ multiplex PCR was the method, and the copy in TCRdb shows in-frame clones only, minus some. The repertoire consists of 130,000 to 150,000 clones, with about 90% occurring once and the leading ten covering approximately 2.1%. This entry comes from a study of T cell responses to AZD1222 COVID-19 vaccine. Findings of the study overall: Only six or seven AZD1222 recipients were seropositive at baseline. Spike as a whole was targeted by vaccine-associated CD4 TCRs, dominant at 160-218 and 743-854. The reported proportion of spike-specific TCRs targeting unmutated variant regions was nearly half. There were mostly white British donors and more females than males, and clonal diversity was possibly underestimated.

The sequence was obtained from an adult in good health. The sequences come from peripheral blood, collected on day 0 of AZD1222 vaccination. V gene TRBV6-5 combines with J gene TRBJ2-1; D may correspond to TRBD1 or TRBD2 (5 bases each). The CDR3: CASRGEYNEQFF. As DNA, the CDR3 is TGTGCCAGCAGGGGGGAATACAATGAGCAGTTCTTC.